This T cell receptor beta chain was sequenced in a study of post-analysis software for immune sequencing data. Whole-study context: The disease courses covered relapsing-remitting, secondary progressive and progressive-relapsing multiple sclerosis. General study points: Roughly five TRBV segments appeared more often in patients than in controls, and TRBV5-6, TRBV5-1 and TRBV20-1 were among these.

cDNA libraries of TCR beta carried unique molecular identifiers. MiXCR was run by TCRdb on the PCR reads, yielding one entry per CDR3 protein. Seen here are roughly 600,000 distinct CDR3 sequences, 44% observed once, and the top ten hold more than 1.5%. Germline V gene lookup returns CDR1 SEHNR and CDR2 FQNEAQ (reference sequence). The ends were cut back, 0 bases at V and 5 bases at J, with 7 bases in the middle. This CDR3 is built from 13 residues. In regard to this clonotype: What it recognizes is unknown.

This clonotype was obtained from a girl under 18 with multiple sclerosis. The chain carries TRBV7-9 and TRBJ2-5; D not resolved. The specimen sequenced was blood. CDR3 DNA: TGTGCCAGCAGCTTAGCGGGAATGGAGACCCAGTACTTC. The encoded protein is CASSLAGMETQYF.